This is a list of T cell receptor beta chains from one sample in a study of long-term antiretroviral therapy in people with HIV. TCRdb's copy holds only in-frame clones and misses some; the assay was immunoSEQ multiplex PCR. The sample shows approximately 16,000 clones, 70% to 80% of them seen only once. Here the sequenced sample was unsorted PBMCs, taken 2.1 years after starting antiretroviral therapy. These receptors came from a man aged 40-49 years with HIV. CDR3s include the opening cysteine and the closing phenylalanine or tryptophan. Each record gives: clone size, D gene, V gene, J gene, CDR3 length, CDR3 protein, CDR3 DNA. The D gene is left open where the match is weak. For some rows the clone size is stated as once, few or many, or as a class when expanded; others skip it.

clone_size: once
d_call: TRBD1
v_call: TRBV11-3
j_call: TRBJ1-1
cdr3_length: 13
cdr3_aa: CASSLGTGAEAFF
cdr3_nt: TGTGCCAGCAGCTTAGGGACAGGGGCTGAAGCTTTCTTT

clone_size: -
d_call: -
v_call: TRBV5-1
j_call: TRBJ2-2
cdr3_length: 15
cdr3_aa: CASSLERGAGGELFF
cdr3_nt: TGCGCCAGCAGCTTGGAGAGGGGCGCGGGAGGGGAGCTGTTTTTT

clone_size: -
d_call: TRBD1
v_call: TRBV2
j_call: TRBJ1-1
cdr3_length: 13
cdr3_aa: CASMGQPNTEAFF
cdr3_nt: TGTGCCAGCATGGGACAGCCGAACACTGAAGCTTTCTTT

clone_size: -
d_call: TRBD1
v_call: TRBV7-9
j_call: TRBJ2-7
cdr3_length: 12
cdr3_aa: CASSLTGDEQYF
cdr3_nt: TGTGCCAGCAGCCTGACAGGGGACGAGCAGTACTTC

clone_size: once
d_call: -
v_call: TRBV2
j_call: TRBJ1-1
cdr3_length: 13
cdr3_aa: CASRLTVGTEAFF
cdr3_nt: TGTGCCAGCAGACTAACCGTGGGGACTGAAGCTTTCTTT

clone_size: -
d_call: TRBD1
v_call: TRBV30
j_call: TRBJ2-7
cdr3_length: 12
cdr3_aa: CAWSGDSYEQYF
cdr3_nt: TGTGCCTGGAGTGGGGACAGTTACGAGCAGTACTTC

clone_size: large
d_call: -
v_call: TRBV6-5
j_call: TRBJ1-5
cdr3_length: 13
cdr3_aa: CASSPQGKQPQHF
cdr3_nt: TGTGCCAGCAGTCCTCAGGGGAAACAGCCCCAGCATTTT

clone_size: -
d_call: -
v_call: TRBV6-1
j_call: TRBJ2-7
cdr3_length: 12
cdr3_aa: CASSPEASQQYF
cdr3_nt: TGTGCCAGCAGCCCCGAAGCCTCCCAACAGTACTTC

clone_size: -
d_call: -
v_call: TRBV7-3
j_call: TRBJ2-2
cdr3_length: 16
cdr3_aa: CASSVRGGPNTGELFF
cdr3_nt: TGTGCCAGCAGCGTTCGGGGCGGACCGAACACCGGGGAGCTGTTTTTT

clone_size: -
d_call: TRBD1
v_call: TRBV6-5
j_call: TRBJ1-1
cdr3_length: 14
cdr3_aa: CASRDDRGGTEAFF
cdr3_nt: TGTGCCAGCAGGGACGACAGGGGAGGGACTGAAGCTTTCTTT

clone_size: -
d_call: -
v_call: TRBV18
j_call: TRBJ2-5
cdr3_length: 14
cdr3_aa: CASSPRWGEETQYF
cdr3_nt: TGTGCCAGCTCACCAAGATGGGGCGAAGAGACCCAGTACTTC

clone_size: -
d_call: TRBD1
v_call: TRBV27
j_call: TRBJ1-2
cdr3_length: 16
cdr3_aa: CASSSRPGTGVIGYTF
cdr3_nt: TGTGCCAGCAGCTCCAGACCCGGGACAGGGGTCATTGGCTACACCTTC

clone_size: -
d_call: -
v_call: TRBV6-5
j_call: TRBJ1-3
cdr3_length: 14
cdr3_aa: CASSYLADGNTIYF
cdr3_nt: TGTGCCAGCAGTTACTTGGCAGATGGAAACACCATATATTTT